The 14 T cell receptor beta chains in this list originate from one sample, sequenced in a study of technical replicates of blood from a handful of donors. Assay used: immunoSEQ multiplex PCR; TCRdb lists only in-frame clones, some missing. The data contain 70,000 or so clones, over 70% of them singletons. Sequencing was carried out using PBMCs. The source of these receptors is a human donor in good health. Some clones in this sample may be carry-over from other donors' samples.

The genes are TRBV14 and TRBJ2-1; D call uncertain. The length of the CDR3 is 14 residues. Trimming took off 2 bases at V and 4 bases at J, with 9 bases between the two ends. Germline V CDR1 and CDR2: SGHDN, FVKESK. CDR3 region: CASSQITVYNEQFF. For the CDR3, the DNA is TGTGCCAGCAGCCAAATTACAGTATACAATGAGCAGTTCTTC.

This clone was recorded once. The J gene is TRBJ2-5, the V gene TRBV30, with D possibly TRBD2 on 6 matching bases. Looked up from germline, CDR1 is GTSNPN and CDR2 is SVGIG (reference sequence). There are 12 residues in the CDR3. The V and J ends lost 7 bases and 5 bases respectively, with 14 bases between them. In DNA form, the CDR3 reads TGTGCCTCTATGGACTATCTGGAGACCCAGTACTTC. Protein product: CASMDYLETQYF. The whole variable domain, filled in from reference TRBV30 and TRBJ2-5, reads SQTIHQWPATLVQPVGSPLSLECTVEGTSNPNLYWYRQAAGRGLQLLFYSVGIGQISSEVPQNLSASRPQDRQFILSSKKLLLSDSGFYLCASMDYLETQYFGPGTRLLVL.

The gene calls are TRBV7-6 and TRBJ2-5; tentatively, D is TRBD2 (6 bases). Germline CDR1 reads SGHVS; CDR2 reads FNYEAQ. Trimming left V 5 bases short and J 7 bases short, with 14 bases between. This CDR3 has 13 amino acids. This chain's CDR3 is CASSHRRVVTQYF. The CDR3 DNA is TGTGCCAGCAGCCACAGGAGGGTCGTGACCCAGTACTTC.

This clone was seen only once. This chain connects TRBV19 to TRBJ1-5, with 7 bases aligning to TRBD1. Germline CDR1 reads LNHDA; CDR2 reads SQIVND (reference sequence). V lost 7 bases to trimming and J lost 6 bases; unmatched junction nucleotides: 9. The CDR3 loop spans 14 amino acids. The CDR3: CASNDPQGGQPQHF. The CDR3 nucleotides read TGTGCCAGTAATGATCCTCAGGGGGGTCAGCCCCAGCATTTT.

V and J are TRBV7-9 and TRBJ2-7; D uncertain. Germline CDR1 SEHNR, CDR2 FQNEAQ (reference sequence). The CDR3 length is 15 residues. V was pared by 5 bases and J by 2 bases, with 16 bases between. The CDR3 region is CASSPEKSRAYEQYF. CDR3 coding DNA: TGTGCCAGCAGCCCCGAGAAGTCCCGGGCCTACGAGCAGTACTTC. Full variable domain (rest looked up from reference TRBV7-9 and TRBJ2-7): DTGVSQNPRHKITKRGQNVTFRCDPISEHNRLYWYRQTLGQGPEFLTYFQNEAQLEKSRLLSDRFSAERPKGSFSTLEIQRTEQGDSAMYLCASSPEKSRAYEQYFGPGTRLTVT.

The chain links TRBV2 to TRBJ2-7, with 8 nucleotides matching TRBD2. Germline assignment: CDR1 SNHLY and CDR2 FYNNEI. This CDR3 contains 14 residues. The V gene end was trimmed by 6 bases and the J gene end by 0 bases; junction bases not matched to a gene: 4. This chain's CDR3 is CASRLAVNSYEQYF. In nucleotides, the CDR3 is TGTGCCAGCAGACTAGCGGTTAACTCCTACGAGCAGTACTTC.

The genes are TRBV4-1 and TRBJ2-2; 10 positions match TRBD2. Trimming took 0 bases from V and 1 from J; bases not matched to a gene: 2. The germline CDR1 and CDR2 sequences are MGHRA and YSYEKL. CDR3 length: 17 residues. CDR3 region: CASSQERLAGNTGELFF. Here the CDR3 DNA reads TGCGCCAGCAGCCAAGAAAGACTAGCGGGGAACACCGGGGAGCTGTTTTTT.

The chain employs TRBV5-4 and TRBJ1-1; 9 nucleotides line up with TRBD1. The CDR3 runs 17 residues. The V and J ends lost 3 bases and 1 base, in that order; junction bases with no gene match: 10. Per germline, CDR1 SGHNT and CDR2 YYREEE (reference sequence). CDR3 DNA: TGTGCCAGCAGCTACGGACAGGGGAGACGGTGGAACACTGAAGCTTTCTTT. Its translation is CASSYGQGRRWNTEAFF.

The rearrangement joins TRBV7-3 to TRBJ2-2, with TRBD2 matching 7 bases. V trimming: 6 bases; J trimming: 6 bases; junction bases outside the gene matches: 13. The CDR3 has 16 residues. Germline CDR1 reads SGHTA; CDR2 reads FQGTGA. CDR3 sequence (DNA): TGTGCCAGCAGTAGGAGCGGGGAGGCACCTGCCGGGGAGCTGTTTTTT. Protein sequence: CASSRSGEAPAGELFF.

The rearrangement links TRBV7-2 to TRBJ2-7; D ambiguous. The CDR3 spans 12 residues. The V end was cut by 5 bases, the J end by 7 bases, with 12 bases between. The germline V gene encodes CDR1 SGHTA and CDR2 FQGNSA. The CDR3 nucleotides read TGTGCCAGCAGCCCGGGTGGGTGGGAGCAGTACTTC. This codes for CASSPGGWEQYF.

V gene TRBV7-8 combines with J gene TRBJ2-7, with D possibly matching TRBD2 (7 bases). This CDR3 contains 15 residues. The germline V and J ends were trimmed by 1 base and 7 bases, with 17 bases remaining between them. Germline V lookup: CDR1 SGHVS, CDR2 FQNEAQ. CDR3 sequence reads: CASSLVSGTTGEQYF. CDR3 DNA sequence: TGTGCCAGCAGCTTAGTCAGCGGGACGACAGGAGAGCAGTACTTC.

The rearrangement uses TRBV29-1 and TRBJ1-2; D possibly corresponds to TRBD1 (5 bases). Germline V gene sequence: CDR1 SQVTM, CDR2 ANQGSEA. The CDR3 is 16 residues long. V gave up 0 bases and J gave up 4 bases, with 18 bases separating them. Here the CDR3 DNA reads TGCAGCGTTGAAGATTTCCGGACCCACAGGACCTATGGCTACACCTTC. It translates to CSVEDFRTHRTYGYTF.

As for this clone: Other DNA sequences of this sample code for an identical CDR3. The rearrangement uses TRBV20-1 and TRBJ2-7; 7 bases are a match to TRBD1. Germline CDR1 DFQATT, CDR2 SNEGSKA (reference sequence). The CDR3 loop spans 11 amino acids. V was clipped by 3 bases and J by 4 bases; unmatched bases: 0. As DNA, the CDR3 is TGCAGTGCTAGGACAGGGTACGAGCAGTACTTC. Amino acid sequence: CSARTGYEQYF.

The chain employs TRBV7-2 and TRBJ2-2; D is unresolved. The CDR3 is 15 amino acids. Germline CDR1 and CDR2: SGHTA and FQGNSA. Trimming pared 1 base from V and 3 bases from J, leaving 9 bases between. The CDR3 reads CASSLGWSDTGELFF. Here the CDR3 DNA reads TGTGCCAGCAGCTTAGGCTGGTCGGACACCGGGGAGCTGTTTTTT.